The next 5 T cell receptor beta chains were all read from a single sample in a study of long-term antiretroviral therapy in people with HIV. With survey level as its setting, the immunoSEQ assay was v3.0. Assay: immunoSEQ multiplex PCR; the TCRdb copy retains only in-frame clones and omits some. The sample lists more than 20,000 clones, roughly 92% occurring once. Sequenced material: unsorted PBMCs, taken 4.4 years after starting antiretroviral therapy. The receptors stem from a woman aged 45-65 years with HIV.

The chain combines TRBV5-5 with TRBJ1-5; 8 bases match TRBD1. From germline, CDR1 is SGHKS and CDR2 YYEKEE (reference sequence). Germline trimming cut 0 bases from V and 1 base from J; bases unmatched to any gene: 3. The CDR3 has 16 amino acids. Here the CDR3 reads CASSLGTGRSNQPQHF. The CDR3, as DNA: TGTGCCAGCAGCTTGGGGACAGGGAGGAGCAATCAGCCCCAGCATTTT.

The chain combines TRBV9 with TRBJ2-7, with D perhaps matching TRBD1 or TRBD2 (5 bases each). Germline CDR1 SGDLS, CDR2 YYNGEE. The CDR3 is 15 residues long. V lost 0 bases and J lost 3, with 13 bases in between. CDR3 nucleotide sequence: TGTGCCAGCAGCGTAGCTGGGGGTTCCAACTACGAGCAGTACTTC. As protein: CASSVAGGSNYEQYF.

As DNA, the CDR3 is TGTGCCAGCAGCTTGTCGGACAACTATGGCTACACCTTC. It codes for CASSLSDNYGYTF. The rearrangement uses TRBV5-6 and TRBJ1-2; no definite D call. With 1 base removed from V and 2 bases from J, the gap between germline ends came to 6 bases. Germline lookup yields CDR1 SGHDT and CDR2 YYEEEE. There are 13 residues in the CDR3.

This clone was detected once. The chain employs TRBV4-2 and TRBJ1-4; D unresolved. The germline gives CDR1 LGHNA, CDR2 YNFKEQ. This CDR3 has 16 amino acids. V lost 1 base and J lost 8, with 17 bases in between. The CDR3 here is CASSQARTDRGEKLFF. The CDR3 DNA follows: TGTGCCAGCAGCCAAGCGAGAACAGACCGCGGGGAAAAACTGTTTTTT.

This sequence joins TRBV10-3 and TRBJ2-1, with D hard to call. Germline CDR1 reads ENHRY; CDR2 reads SYGVKD. The CDR3 extends over 13 amino acids. Between the trimmed V and J ends, which lost 4 bases and 0 bases, there was a span of 4 bases. CDR3 region: CAISAGSYNEQFF. The CDR3 DNA is TGTGCCATCAGTGCCGGCTCCTACAATGAGCAGTTCTTC.